This T cell receptor beta chain originates from a study of beta chain features in type 1 diabetes. About this clone itself: The antigen remains undetermined.

Purities over 95% were achieved in all sorted populations. Every isolated RNA sample was fully reverse transcribed, so sequencing captured expressed TCRB transcripts. Only in-frame clones appear in the TCRdb table, and some are missing; sequencing was by immunoSEQ multiplex PCR. This sample has 120,000 to 150,000 clones, with around 50% found just once. CDR1 and CDR2 from the germline V gene are KGHSH and LQKENI. The CDR3 has 14 residues. The germline V and J ends were trimmed by 3 bases and 5 bases, with 13 bases remaining between them. Study observations and caveats: All four CD4+ subsets from Type 1 diabetes patients carried moderately but significantly shorter TCRB CDR3s.

The J gene is TRBJ2-5, the V gene TRBV18, with D tentatively TRBD1 (5 bases). Sequencing input: Tregs from blood. The source of this sequence is a man aged 18-30 years in good health. CDR3 nucleotides: TGTGCCAGCTCACCGGACATGACGTGGGAGACCCAGTACTTC. Translated: CASSPDMTWETQYF.